These 8 T cell receptor beta chains were sequenced from one sample in a study of human T cells and chemical hapten exposure. TCRdb fed the RACE reads into MiXCR, producing one record per CDR3 protein. The sample has more than 80,000 distinct CDR3 sequences; under 9% are singletons. The time point was: patch test 1, 2 weeks after DPC sensitization. Treatment: therapeutic diphenylcyclopropenone sensitization with weekly scalp DPC. The sequences come from whole blood, collected in connection with sensitization to the hapten diphenylcyclopropenone (DPC). These receptors all stem from a woman in her 30s with alopecia areata. Some clones in this sample may be carry-over from other donors' samples.

The sample holds a few counts of this clonotype. The rearrangement links TRBV7-2 to TRBJ2-7; the D is unclear. The CDR3 is made up of 14 amino acids. Trimming removed 5 bases at V and 3 bases at J, with 14 bases between. In germline, CDR1 is SGHTA, CDR2 FQGNSA. The CDR3, as DNA: TGTGCCAGCAGCCCTGGAACAGAGTACTACGAGCAGTACTTC. Residues: CASSPGTEYYEQYF.

This clonotype was observed many times. The chain combines TRBV10-3 with TRBJ2-7; 8 nucleotides align to TRBD1. V lost 5 bases, J lost 3 bases, and 6 bases stayed unmatched. Germline-derived CDR1 and CDR2 are ENHRY and SYGVKD. The CDR3 is 14 residues long. Here the CDR3 DNA reads TGTGCCATCAGTCCCGACAGGGGCCTCTACGAGCAGTACTTC. Translated, it gives CAISPDRGLYEQYF.

In its sample, this clonotype was seen a few times. The chain recombines TRBV5-1 with TRBJ1-2; D not certain. Deletions cut 0 bases from V and 0 bases from J, with 21 bases between. CDR1 and CDR2 from the germline V gene are SGHRS and YFSETQ. This CDR3 is 19 amino acids long. The CDR3 protein is CASSLGFWPGDPTNYGYTF. CDR3 DNA sequence: TGCGCCAGCAGCTTGGGCTTTTGGCCAGGCGATCCTACTAACTATGGCTACACCTTC.

At least ten counts were recorded for this clonotype. This rearrangement joins TRBV27 to TRBJ1-6; the match to TRBD1 covers 9 bases. The CDR3 loop spans 15 amino acids. V gave up 5 bases and J gave up 7 bases; unmatched junction bases: 6. Germline V gene sequence: CDR1 MNHEY, CDR2 SMNVEV (reference sequence). For the CDR3, the DNA is TGTGCCAGCAGTCAAGGGACAGGGTGGAATTCACCCCTCCACTTT. Its translation is CASSQGTGWNSPLHF.

V and J are TRBV28 and TRBJ1-2, with a possible D match to TRBD1 (6 bases). Germline V lookup: CDR1 MDHEN, CDR2 SYDVKM. Trimming cost V 8 bases and J 0 bases, with 10 bases left between them. The CDR3 extends over 13 amino acids. The CDR3 nucleotides are TGTGCCAGCGGACAGCCCCCTAACTATGGCTACACCTTC. Its protein is CASGQPPNYGYTF.

The V and J genes are TRBV5-4 and TRBJ2-2, with TRBD1 matching over 10 bases. J gave up 6 bases and V 4 bases, and 6 bases lay outside the gene matches. This CDR3 has 15 residues. Germline loops: CDR1 SGHNT, CDR2 YYREEE (reference sequence). CDR3 region: CASSRAGTGAGELFF. CDR3 coding DNA: TGTGCCAGCAGCCGTGCCGGGACAGGGGCCGGGGAGCTGTTTTTT.

This chain links TRBV6-5 with TRBJ1-3; maybe TRBD1 (5 bases). This CDR3 is built from 17 residues. V dropped 0 bases and J dropped 0 bases, with 12 bases sitting between them. Per the germline V gene, CDR1 is MNHEY and CDR2 is SVGAGI. CDR3: CASSYSQGPHSGNTIYF. CDR3 sequence (DNA): TGTGCCAGCAGTTACTCCCAGGGACCACACTCTGGAAACACCATATATTTT.

This clonotype showed up many times. This chain joins TRBV9 and TRBJ2-3; D is possibly TRBD2 (6 bases). CDR3 size: 15 residues. Germline CDR1 and CDR2: SGDLS and YYNGEE. Trimming shortened V by 4 bases and J by 1 base, and 13 bases separated the two germline ends. CDR3 DNA: TGTGCCAGCAGCTCCCGGGAGCGCCGCACAGATACGCAGTATTTT. Protein sequence: CASSSRERRTDTQYF.